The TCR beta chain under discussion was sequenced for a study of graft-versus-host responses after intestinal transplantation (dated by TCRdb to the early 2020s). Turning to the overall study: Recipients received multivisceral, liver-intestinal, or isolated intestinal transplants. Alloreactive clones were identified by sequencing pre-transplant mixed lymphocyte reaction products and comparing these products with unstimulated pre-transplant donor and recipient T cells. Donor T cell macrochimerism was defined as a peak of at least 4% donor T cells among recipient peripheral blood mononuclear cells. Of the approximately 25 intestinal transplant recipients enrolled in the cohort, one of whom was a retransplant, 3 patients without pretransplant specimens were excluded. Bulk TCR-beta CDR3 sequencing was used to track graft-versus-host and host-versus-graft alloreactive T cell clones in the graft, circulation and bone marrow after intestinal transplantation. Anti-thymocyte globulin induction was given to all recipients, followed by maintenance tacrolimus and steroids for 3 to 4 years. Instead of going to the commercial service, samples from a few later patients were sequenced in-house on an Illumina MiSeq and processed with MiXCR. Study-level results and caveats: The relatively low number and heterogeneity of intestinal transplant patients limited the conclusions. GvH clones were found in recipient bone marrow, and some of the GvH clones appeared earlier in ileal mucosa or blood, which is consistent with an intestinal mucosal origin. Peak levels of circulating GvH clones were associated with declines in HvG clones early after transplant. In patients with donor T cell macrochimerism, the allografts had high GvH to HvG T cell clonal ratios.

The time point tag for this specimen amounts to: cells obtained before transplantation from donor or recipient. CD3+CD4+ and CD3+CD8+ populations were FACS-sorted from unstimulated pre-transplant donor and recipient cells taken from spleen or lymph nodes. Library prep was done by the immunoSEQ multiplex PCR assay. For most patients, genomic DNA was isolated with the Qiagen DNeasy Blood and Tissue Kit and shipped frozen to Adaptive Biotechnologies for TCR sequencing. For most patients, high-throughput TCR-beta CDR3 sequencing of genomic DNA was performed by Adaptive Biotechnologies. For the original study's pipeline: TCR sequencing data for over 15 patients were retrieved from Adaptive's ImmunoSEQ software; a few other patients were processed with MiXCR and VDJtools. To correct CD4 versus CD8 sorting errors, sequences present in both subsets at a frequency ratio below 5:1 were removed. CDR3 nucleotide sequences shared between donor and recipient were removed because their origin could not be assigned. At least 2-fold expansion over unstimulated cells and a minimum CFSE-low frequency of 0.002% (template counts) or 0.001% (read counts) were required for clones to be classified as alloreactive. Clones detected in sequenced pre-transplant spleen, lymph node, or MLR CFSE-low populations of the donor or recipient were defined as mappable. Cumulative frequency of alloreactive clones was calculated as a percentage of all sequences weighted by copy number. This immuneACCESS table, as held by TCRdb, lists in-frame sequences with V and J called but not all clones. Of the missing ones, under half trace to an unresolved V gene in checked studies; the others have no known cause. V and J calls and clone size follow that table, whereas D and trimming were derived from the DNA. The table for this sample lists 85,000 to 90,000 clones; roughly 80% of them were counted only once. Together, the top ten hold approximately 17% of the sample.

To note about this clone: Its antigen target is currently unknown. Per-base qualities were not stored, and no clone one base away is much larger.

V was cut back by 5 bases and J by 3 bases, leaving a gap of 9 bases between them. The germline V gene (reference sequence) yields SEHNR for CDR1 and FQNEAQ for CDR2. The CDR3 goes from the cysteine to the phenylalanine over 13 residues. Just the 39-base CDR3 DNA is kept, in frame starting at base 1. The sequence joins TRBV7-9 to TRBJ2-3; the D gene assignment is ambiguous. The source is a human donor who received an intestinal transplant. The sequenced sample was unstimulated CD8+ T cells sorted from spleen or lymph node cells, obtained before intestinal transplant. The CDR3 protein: CASSVLGTDTQYF. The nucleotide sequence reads TGTGCCAGCAGCGTTTTAGGAACAGATACGCAGTATTTT. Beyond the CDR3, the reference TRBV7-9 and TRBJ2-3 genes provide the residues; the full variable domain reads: DTGVSQNPRHKITKRGQNVTFRCDPISEHNRLYWYRQTLGQGPEFLTYFQNEAQLEKSRLLSDRFSAERPKGSFSTLEIQRTEQGDSAMYLCASSVLGTDTQYFGPGTRLTVL.